The table lists the clone carrying this TCR beta chain with a few counts. Its target is not known. This specimen comes from a study of response to subunit inactivated influenza vaccine. Points from the study as a whole: The authors suggested that every seasonal influenza vaccination recruits few new T cells.

CDR3 length equals 15 residues. The J segment lost 3 bases and the V segment lost 5 bases, leaving 9 bases of the junction unmatched. TCRdb reprocessed the RT-PCR reads with MiXCR, giving one entry per CDR3 protein. The sample shows about 530,000 distinct CDR3 sequences, about an eighth of them seen only once. This chain links TRBV12-3 or TRBV12-4 with TRBJ2-7; 8 bases align to TRBD1. The sequenced sample was PBMCs from blood, obtained on the day of vaccination. The receptor was isolated from a man aged 50 to 59 who received an inactivated influenza vaccine. Written as DNA, the CDR3 is TGTGCCAGCAGTAACACGGGGACAGGTATCTACGAGCAGTACTTC. This gives the protein CASSNTGTGIYEQYF.